Below, one T cell receptor (beta chain) is given with its context. Its antigen is not identified. V shed 5 bases, J shed 3 bases, and the junction held 6 bases outside the gene matches. The CDR3 consists of 15 residues. CDR1 is MNHEY, CDR2 SVGAGI, per germline. The protocol was immunoSEQ multiplex PCR, while the TCRdb copy is restricted to in-frame clones and leaves out a portion. This sample has tens of thousands of clones, with 80% found just once. The entry originates in a study of OX40 agonist ivuxolimab in advanced cancers. Study observations and caveats: CD8+ T cells averaged more expanded clones than CD4+.

The chain joins TRBV6-5 to TRBJ2-2; TRBD1 matches at 7 bases. The receptor was derived from an adult with an advanced solid tumor such as melanoma, head and neck, liver or kidney cancer. Sequences were derived from CD4+ or CD8+ T cells sorted from blood, sampled in a trial of the OX40 agonist ivuxolimab. Written as DNA, the CDR3 is TGTGCCAGCAGTGGACGACAGGGTGACACCGGGGAGCTGTTTTTT. This codes for CASSGRQGDTGELFF.